The present T cell receptor (beta chain) was sequenced within a study of blood T cell repertoires in COVID-19. Study-level background: Italy, Spain and the United States were the sources of the convalescent and acute COVID-19 samples. From T cells, B-cell-depleted T cells, or PBMCs came the material, which was cDNA or gDNA.

Methods used by the authors: Estimation of nucleated cell counts relied on the amplification of reference gene primers. Sequencing used immunoSEQ multiplex PCR; TCRdb keeps in-frame clones, though not all of them. V and J calls and clone size are as listed in that table; D and trimming were resolved from the DNA. The data show 50,000 to 65,000 clones, around 81% seen once. The J segment lost 7 bases and the V segment lost 3 bases, leaving 9 bases of the junction unmatched. This CDR3 has 17 amino acids. The V gene's germline CDR1 is KGHSH and CDR2 LQKENI. Material for sequencing was peripheral blood. The receptor's source is a man between 65 and 80 years old with acute or convalescent COVID-19. The V and J genes are TRBV18 and TRBJ2-1; TRBD2 aligns across 13 bases. CDR3 nucleotides: TGTGCCAGCTCACCGACTAGCGGGGGGACCCTTCGTAATGAGCAGTTCTTC. It encodes CASSPTSGGTLRNEQFF.